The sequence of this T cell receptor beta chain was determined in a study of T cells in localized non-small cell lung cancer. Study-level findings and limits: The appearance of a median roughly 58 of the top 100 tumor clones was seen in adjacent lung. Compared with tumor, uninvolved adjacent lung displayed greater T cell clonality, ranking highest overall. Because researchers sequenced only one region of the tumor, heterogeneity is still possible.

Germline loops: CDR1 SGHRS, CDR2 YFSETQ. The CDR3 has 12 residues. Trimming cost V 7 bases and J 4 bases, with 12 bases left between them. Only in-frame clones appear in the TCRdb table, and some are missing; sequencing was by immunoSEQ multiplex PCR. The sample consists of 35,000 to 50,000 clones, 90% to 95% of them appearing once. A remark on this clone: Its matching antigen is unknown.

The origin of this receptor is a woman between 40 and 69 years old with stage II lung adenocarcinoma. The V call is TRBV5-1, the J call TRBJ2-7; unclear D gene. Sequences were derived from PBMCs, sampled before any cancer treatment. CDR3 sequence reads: CASLGPGYEQYF. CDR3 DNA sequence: TGCGCCAGCCTCGGACCAGGTTACGAGCAGTACTTC.